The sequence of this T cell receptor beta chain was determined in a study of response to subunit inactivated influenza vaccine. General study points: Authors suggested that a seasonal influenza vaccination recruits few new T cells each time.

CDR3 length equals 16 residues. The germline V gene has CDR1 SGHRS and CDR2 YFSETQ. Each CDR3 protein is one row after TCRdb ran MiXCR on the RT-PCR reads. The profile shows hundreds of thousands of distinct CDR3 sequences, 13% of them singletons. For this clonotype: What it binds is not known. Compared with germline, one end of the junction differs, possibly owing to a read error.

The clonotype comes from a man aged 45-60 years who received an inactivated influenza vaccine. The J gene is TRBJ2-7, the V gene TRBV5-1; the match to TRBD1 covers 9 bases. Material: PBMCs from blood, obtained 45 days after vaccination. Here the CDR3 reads CASSRTPGQGSHEQYF. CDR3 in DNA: TGCGCCAGCAGCCGAACGCCGGGACAGGGCTCCCACGAGCAGTACTTC.